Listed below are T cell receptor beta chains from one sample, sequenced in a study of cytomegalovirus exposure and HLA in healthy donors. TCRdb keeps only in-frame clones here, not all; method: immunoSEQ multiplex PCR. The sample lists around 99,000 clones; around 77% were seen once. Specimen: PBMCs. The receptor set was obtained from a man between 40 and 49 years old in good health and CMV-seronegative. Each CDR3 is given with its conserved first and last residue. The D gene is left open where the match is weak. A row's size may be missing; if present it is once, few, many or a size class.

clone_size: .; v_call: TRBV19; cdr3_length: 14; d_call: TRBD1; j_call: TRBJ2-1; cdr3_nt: TGTGCCAGTAGTATAACCGGACAGGGCGGTGAGCAGTTCTTC; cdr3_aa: CASSITGQGGEQFF
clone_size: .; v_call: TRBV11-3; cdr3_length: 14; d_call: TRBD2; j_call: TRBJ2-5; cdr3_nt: TGTGCCAGCAGCCCCTGGGAGGGCGCGGAGACCCAGTACTTC; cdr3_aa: CASSPWEGAETQYF
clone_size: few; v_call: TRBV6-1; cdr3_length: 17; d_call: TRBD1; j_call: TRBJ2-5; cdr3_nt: TGTGCCAGCAGTGAAGCCCGGACAGGGCTCGTTCGGGAGACCCAGTACTTC; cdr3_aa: CASSEARTGLVRETQYF
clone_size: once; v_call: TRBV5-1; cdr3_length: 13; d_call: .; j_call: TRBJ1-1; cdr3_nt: TGCGCCAGCAGCTTGGTTCCAGATCTTGAAGCTTTCTTT; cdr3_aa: CASSLVPDLEAFF
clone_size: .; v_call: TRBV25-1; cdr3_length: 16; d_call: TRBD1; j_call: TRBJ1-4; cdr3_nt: TGTGCCAGCAGCGACGGGCAGGGGGCGCGAGGTGAAAAACTGTTTTTT; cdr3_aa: CASSDGQGARGEKLFF
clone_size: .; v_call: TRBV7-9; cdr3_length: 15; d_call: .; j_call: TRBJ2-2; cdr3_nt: TGTGCCAGCAGCTTGTCGGGGGACCCCACCGGGGAGCTGTTTTTT; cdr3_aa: CASSLSGDPTGELFF
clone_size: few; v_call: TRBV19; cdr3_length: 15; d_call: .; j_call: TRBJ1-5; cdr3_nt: TGTGCCAGTAGTTACGGGGGTATGCGGGATCAGCCCCAGCATTTT; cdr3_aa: CASSYGGMRDQPQHF
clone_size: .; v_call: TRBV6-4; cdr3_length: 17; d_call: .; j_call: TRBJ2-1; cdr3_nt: TGTGCCAGCAGCCCGACCCCGCCCGCCACGGGTTTGAATGAGCAGTTCTTC; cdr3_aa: CASSPTPPATGLNEQFF
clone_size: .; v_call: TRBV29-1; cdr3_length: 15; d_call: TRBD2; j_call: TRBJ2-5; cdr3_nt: TGCAGCGTTGAAGAGGAGTGGGAGGGGCGGGAGACCCAGTACTTC; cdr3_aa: CSVEEEWEGRETQYF
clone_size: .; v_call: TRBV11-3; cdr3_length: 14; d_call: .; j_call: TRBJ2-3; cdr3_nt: TGTGCCAGCAGCTTAATCGGGAGCACAGATACGCAGTATTTT; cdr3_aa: CASSLIGSTDTQYF
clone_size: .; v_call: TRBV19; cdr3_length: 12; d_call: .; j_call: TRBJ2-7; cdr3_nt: TGTGCCAGTAGTATGGAAGGGGGTGAGCAGTACTTC; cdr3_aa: CASSMEGGEQYF
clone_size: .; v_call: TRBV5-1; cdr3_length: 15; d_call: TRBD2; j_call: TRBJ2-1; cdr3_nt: TGCGCCAGCAGCTTGGCCGGGACTAGCGGAATTGAGCAGTTCTTC; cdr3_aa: CASSLAGTSGIEQFF
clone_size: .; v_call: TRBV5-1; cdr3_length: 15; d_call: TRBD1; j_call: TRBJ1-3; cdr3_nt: TGCGCCAGCAGCTTGGCAGGGGGCGGTGGAAACACCATATATTTT; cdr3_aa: CASSLAGGGGNTIYF
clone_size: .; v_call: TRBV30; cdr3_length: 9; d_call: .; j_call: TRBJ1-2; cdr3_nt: TGTGCCTGCACATCAGGGCTCACCTTC; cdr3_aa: CACTSGLTF
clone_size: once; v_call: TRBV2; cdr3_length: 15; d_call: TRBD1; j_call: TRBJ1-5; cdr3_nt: TGTGCCAGCAGTGCCCGGACAGGGGGCGCGCAGCCCCAGCATTTT; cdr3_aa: CASSARTGGAQPQHF
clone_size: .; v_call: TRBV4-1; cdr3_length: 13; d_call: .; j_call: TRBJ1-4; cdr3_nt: TGCGCCAGCAGCCAAGTTAGGAGTGAAAAACTGTTTTTT; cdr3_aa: CASSQVRSEKLFF
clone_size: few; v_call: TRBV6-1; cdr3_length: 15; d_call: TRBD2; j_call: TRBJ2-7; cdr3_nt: TGTGCCAGCAGTCCAATTAGCGGGGCCACCTACGAGCAGTACTTC; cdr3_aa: CASSPISGATYEQYF
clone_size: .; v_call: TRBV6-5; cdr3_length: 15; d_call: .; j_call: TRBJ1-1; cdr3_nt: TGTGCCAGCAGTTCCAGCGGCGGTCTGATCACTGAAGCTTTCTTT; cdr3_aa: CASSSSGGLITEAFF
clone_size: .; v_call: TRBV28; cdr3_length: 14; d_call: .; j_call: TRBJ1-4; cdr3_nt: TGTGCCAGCAGTTTCGGGTCACTCCGTGAAAAACTGTTTTTT; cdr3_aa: CASSFGSLREKLFF
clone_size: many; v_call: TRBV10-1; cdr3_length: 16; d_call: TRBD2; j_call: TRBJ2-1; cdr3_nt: TGCGCCAGCAGTGAACCCGGGACTAGCGGCTACAATGAGCAGTTCTTC; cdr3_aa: CASSEPGTSGYNEQFF
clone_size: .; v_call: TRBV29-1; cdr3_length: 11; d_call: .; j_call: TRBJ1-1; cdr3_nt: TGCAGCGTTGTGGGGGGGTCCGGAGCTTTCTTT; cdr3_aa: CSVVGGSGAFF
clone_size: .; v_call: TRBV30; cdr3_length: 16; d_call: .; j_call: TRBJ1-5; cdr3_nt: TGTGCCTGGAGTGAGCGTGGGGTCGGGGGCAATCAGCCCCAGCATTTT; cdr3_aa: CAWSERGVGGNQPQHF
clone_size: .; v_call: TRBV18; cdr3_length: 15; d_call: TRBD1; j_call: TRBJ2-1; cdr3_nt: TGTGCCAGCTCACGGCTGGACAGGGGAGGCAATGAGCAGTTCTTC; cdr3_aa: CASSRLDRGGNEQFF
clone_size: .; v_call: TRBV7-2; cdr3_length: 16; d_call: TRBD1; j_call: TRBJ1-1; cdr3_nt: TGTGCCAGCAGCCAAACAGGGGGCTGGGGGAACACTGAAGCTTTCTTT; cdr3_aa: CASSQTGGWGNTEAFF
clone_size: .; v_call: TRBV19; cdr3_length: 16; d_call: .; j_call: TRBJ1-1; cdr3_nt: TGTGCCAGTAGTATAGATCTTAGGGGCCTGAACACTGAAGCTTTCTTT; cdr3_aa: CASSIDLRGLNTEAFF
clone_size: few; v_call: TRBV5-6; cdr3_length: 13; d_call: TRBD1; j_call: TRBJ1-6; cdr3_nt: TGTGCCAGCAGCCGGGACAGGGACTCACCCCTCCACTTT; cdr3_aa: CASSRDRDSPLHF
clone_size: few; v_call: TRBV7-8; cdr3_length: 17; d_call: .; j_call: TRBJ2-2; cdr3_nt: TGTGCCAGCAGCCTAGCCCCAGCCTTTCGGGACACCGGGGAGCTGTTTTTT; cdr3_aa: CASSLAPAFRDTGELFF
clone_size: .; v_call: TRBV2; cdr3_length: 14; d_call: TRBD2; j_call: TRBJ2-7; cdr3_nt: TGTGCCACCACAACTAGCGGGGACGTCTACGAGCAGTACTTC; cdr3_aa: CATTTSGDVYEQYF
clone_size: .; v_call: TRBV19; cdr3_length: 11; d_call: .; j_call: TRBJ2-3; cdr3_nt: TGTGCCAGTAGCAATGCGGATACGCAGTATTTT; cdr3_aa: CASSNADTQYF
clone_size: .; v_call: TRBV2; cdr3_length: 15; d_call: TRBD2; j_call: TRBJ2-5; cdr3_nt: TGTGCCAGCAGTGGGCTAGCGGGGGAGCAAGAGACCCAGTACTTC; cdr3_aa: CASSGLAGEQETQYF
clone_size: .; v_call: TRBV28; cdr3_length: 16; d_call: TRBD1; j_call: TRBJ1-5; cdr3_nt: TGTGCCAGCAGGGTCACCGACAGGGTCGGGGATCAGCCCCAGCATTTT; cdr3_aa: CASRVTDRVGDQPQHF
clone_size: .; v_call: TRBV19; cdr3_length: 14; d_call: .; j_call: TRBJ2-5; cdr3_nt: TGTGCCAGTAGTCGCCCGAGGGTAGGGGAGACCCAGTACTTC; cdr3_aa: CASSRPRVGETQYF
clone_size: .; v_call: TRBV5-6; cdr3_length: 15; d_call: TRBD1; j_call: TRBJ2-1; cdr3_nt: TGTGCCAGCAGCTTAGGGACAGGGACCTACAATGAGCAGTTCTTC; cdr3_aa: CASSLGTGTYNEQFF
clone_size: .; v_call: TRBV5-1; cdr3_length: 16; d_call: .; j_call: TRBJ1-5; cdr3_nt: TGCGCCAGCAGGGTGGGGGGGGAGAATAGCAATCAGCCCCAGCATTTT; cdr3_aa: CASRVGGENSNQPQHF
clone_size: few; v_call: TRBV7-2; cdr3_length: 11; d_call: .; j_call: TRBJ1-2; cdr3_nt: TGTGCCAGCGCCGGGGGGCTGGGCTACACCTTC; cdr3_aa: CASAGGLGYTF
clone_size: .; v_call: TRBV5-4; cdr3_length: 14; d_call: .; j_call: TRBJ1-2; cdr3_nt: TGTGCCAGCAGCTTGGACCTAGCTAACTATGGCTACACCTTC; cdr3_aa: CASSLDLANYGYTF
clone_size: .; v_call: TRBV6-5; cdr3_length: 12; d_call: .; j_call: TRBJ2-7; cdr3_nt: TGTGCCAGCAGTTACGCGGGGGCCGAGCAGTACTTC; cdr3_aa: CASSYAGAEQYF
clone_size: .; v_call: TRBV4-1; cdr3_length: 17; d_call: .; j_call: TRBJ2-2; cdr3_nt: TGCGCCAGCAGCCCGCTTACCGGGGGGCTTGGAACCGGGGAGCTGTTTTTT; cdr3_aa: CASSPLTGGLGTGELFF
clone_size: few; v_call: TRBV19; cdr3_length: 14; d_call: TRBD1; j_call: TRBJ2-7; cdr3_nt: TGTGCCAGTAGCTGGGGGACAGTCTCCTACGAGCAGTACTTC; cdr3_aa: CASSWGTVSYEQYF
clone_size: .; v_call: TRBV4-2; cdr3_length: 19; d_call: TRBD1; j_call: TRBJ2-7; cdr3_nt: TGTGCCAGCAGCCAAGATAACCCCGGGACCCAGGGGGACCCCTACGAGCAGTACTTC; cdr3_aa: CASSQDNPGTQGDPYEQYF
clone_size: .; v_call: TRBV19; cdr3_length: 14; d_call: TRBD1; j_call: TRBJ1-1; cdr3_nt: TGTGCCAGTAGTCCGGGACAGGTGAACACTGAAGCTTTCTTT; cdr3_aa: CASSPGQVNTEAFF
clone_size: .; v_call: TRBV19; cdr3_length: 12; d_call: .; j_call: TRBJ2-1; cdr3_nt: TGTGCCAGTAGTGCGGACTCCCAGGAGCAGTTCTTC; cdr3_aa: CASSADSQEQFF
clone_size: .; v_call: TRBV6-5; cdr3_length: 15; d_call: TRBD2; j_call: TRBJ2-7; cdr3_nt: TGTGCCAGCAGCTACACGGGACTAGCGGACTACGAGCAGTACTTC; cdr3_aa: CASSYTGLADYEQYF